This T cell receptor (beta chain) derives from a study of blood T cell repertoires in COVID-19. CDR1 is MNHEY, CDR2 SMNVEV, per germline (reference sequence). V was cut by 1 base and J by 13 bases, with 14 bases left in between. CDR3 length: 14 residues. Source study methods: Amplifying reference gene primers gave estimates of nucleated cell counts. The repertoire was sequenced with immunoSEQ multiplex PCR; TCRdb's copy has only in-frame clones and lacks some. The V and J calls and clone size come from that table; D and trimming were worked out from the DNA. The profile covers 200,000 to 300,000 clones, with around 84% appearing a single time and approximately 1.7% taken by the ten largest.

The chain uses TRBV27 and TRBJ1-6, with a tentative D call TRBD1 (6 bases). The TCR was taken from a man aged 40-55 years who had recovered from COVID-19. Sequencing was performed on PBMCs or T cells enriched from blood (not recorded which). Here the CDR3 DNA reads TGTGCCAGCAGTTTATGGGCCCAGGGGCGGCCCCTCCACTTT. Its protein is CASSLWAQGRPLHF.